Described below is a single T cell receptor (beta chain) sequence and its context. Which antigen it targets is not known. The junction shows a germline mismatch at one end, possibly a read error. The record originates from a study of cytomegalovirus exposure and HLA in healthy donors (dated by TCRdb to 2015 to 2018). Background on the whole study: An earlier analysis of some 550 of the donors reported 250 to 350 Gb of sequence data and some 120 million unique TCR beta sequences from about 180 million T cells. Both class I and class II loci were covered by HLA typing, at four-digit resolution. Besides the first cohort of some 670 subjects, a separate validation cohort made up of 120 different subjects was used. About 320 gigabases of sequencing data and approximately 93 million unique TCR sequences were included in an early release covering about 700 HLA-typed donors. Across 398 genotyped donors of the cohort, an average of about 250,000 unique TCR beta nucleotide sequences per donor were sequenced, and approximately 19% of those sequences were non-productive. Typing coverage varied by locus: roughly 629-630 donors for A, B, C, DRB1 and DQB1; around 560 for DQA1; about 590 for DPA1; 450 to 480 for DPB1. To predict cytomegalovirus infection status, the study brought together high-throughput TCR immunosequencing, statistical association of individual TCRs with disease status, and machine learning. All discovery cohort repertoires had been generated on a single sequencing platform. In a later analysis, previously published TCR beta repertoires from hundreds of donors were re-analyzed and high-resolution HLA genotyping was added so that TCR occurrence patterns could be studied. Genome-wide SNP genotypes for about 60% of the roughly 700 donors were used in a later genetic analysis, which treated that subset as a discovery cohort. Rather than using new phenotypic data, the later analysis identified candidate immune exposures from TCR beta sequences and from how often those sequences occurred across donors. Of the roughly 400 genotyped donors, about 84% fell in the genetic ancestry cluster associated with self-reported Caucasian donors. The study aimed to test whether cataloging public T cell receptors could reveal signatures of past pathogen exposure. Roughly 5 DR-DQ haplotypes were handled as single units for association and clustering because linkage in the cohort was strong. The study used immunosequencing to profile the T cell repertoires of approximately 640 subjects and linked those repertoires to cytomegalovirus serostatus. Donor age, sex, ethnicity and CMV serostatus were compiled together with the repertoire data. To decide whether each TCR beta V gene segment behaved as functional or pseudogenic, an earlier analysis of nearly 600 of the donors relied on high-throughput TCR beta sequencing. The research as a whole found: In a later analysis, HLA-associated TCR beta chains were found to be more clonally expanded and to have lower generation probabilities than equally common non-associated chains. A total of fewer than 200 TCR beta chains were listed by the study as associated with cytomegalovirus. A few of the identified cytomegalovirus-associated TCR beta chains were confirmed in vitro to be specific for cytomegalovirus antigens. In a later analysis, several top co-occurrence clusters were reported to appear linked to parvovirus B19, influenza, CMV and Epstein-Barr virus. In a later analysis, TCR association rates were found to vary across HLA loci, with the most associated TCRs seen for DRB1 alleles and the fewest for HLA-C alleles. Assigning TCR associations to individual alleles was difficult when HLA alleles, especially DR and DQ, strongly co-occurred. Some IMGT-functional V segments, including TRBV6-2 and TRBV6-3, could not be told apart with the 87-base-pair reads, so those segments were excluded. Most TCR sequences were seen in very few donors, while some public TCRs were found in many individuals. In a later analysis, 15,000 to 20,000 TCR beta sequences were associated with specific HLA alleles at a false discovery rate of 0.05. In this cohort, only TCR beta chains were sequenced, and detectable features were limited by the absence of alpha or paired-chain data. In an earlier analysis of around 600 of the donors, most TCR beta V segments were observed in productive rearrangements about 87% or about 30% of the time, broadly matching IMGT annotations. A later genetic analysis associated a missense DCLRE1C variant with V-gene and J-gene trimming of TCR beta chains, and an independent cohort replicated the association. Because counts were too low, roughly 18 rarely observed V segments, including chromosome 9 orphons, were left out of the earlier analysis of 587 of the donors. A cluster of highly shared sequence variants was judged likely to represent a technical artifact of the sequencing pipeline. According to the authors, the approach could potentially be generalized to other disease states and immunological phenotypes. A further reported finding was that TCR beta sequences accurately predicted the HLA-A and HLA-B alleles for most subjects in the first cohort. For the cohort, immune exposure information was limited to CMV serostatus. In both the original and validation cohorts, the classifier was reported to diagnose cytomegalovirus status with high specificity and sensitivity. Correlated functional status among segregating V segments might be attributable to linkage disequilibrium, but an unknown experimental factor could not be ruled out. According to a later genetic analysis, donors in an Asian-associated ancestry cluster had fewer N-insertions in productive TCRs than the approximately 710-donor mean. Because HLA typing was unavailable for some donors at each locus, only the typed subset was used in association tests. In a later analysis, most CMV-associated TCR beta chains were found to appear HLA-restricted, with HLA associations seemingly driven largely by CMV exposure. Sequencing depth was assumed to be roughly uniform across donors in the presence/absence analyses, though that assumption may not hold.

In the germline V gene (reference sequence), CDR1 corresponds to SEHNR and CDR2 to FQNEAQ. From cysteine to phenylalanine, the CDR3 is 17 amino acids long. Only the CDR3 portion is preserved as DNA: 51 bases, with reading frame beginning at the first base. The library was prepared using the immunoSEQ multiplex PCR assay. A mixture of 60 forward primers for TCR Vbeta segments and 13 reverse primers for TCR Jbeta segments was used in the multiplex PCR. The CDR3 region of rearranged TCR beta genes was amplified from genomic DNA by a multiplex PCR assay. The Illumina HiSeq System was used to sequence the amplified TCR beta libraries as 87-base-pair reads. In the paper's pipeline: Across the 666 repertoires, a later analysis counted about 81 million unique TCR beta chains, 9.5 million to 12 million of which were shared by at least two donors. Raw reads were error-corrected and collapsed into unique sequences by a nearest-neighbor algorithm in which closely related sequences were merged to remove PCR and sequencing errors. V, D and J gene segments were assigned by aligning CDR3 sequences to IMGT reference sequences. For a sequence to be retained, a match of at least six nucleotides to both a V gene segment and a J gene segment was required. A rearrangement counted as productive if the CDR3 had no stop codons and remained in frame with V and J, and every other rearrangement counted as non-productive. Following IMGT convention, CDR3 was defined as the stretch from the second conserved V-encoded cysteine to the conserved J-encoded phenylalanine. In an earlier analysis of roughly 580 of the donors, sequences lacking an unambiguous match to a single V gene segment were excluded. In an earlier analysis of about 590 of the donors, a V segment was called functional when productive rearrangements were above 56.7%, and segregating when the standard deviation between donors exceeded 5%. A statistical classification framework was built for diagnosing cytomegalovirus status from the catalog of TCR beta chain sequences. In a later analysis, TCR nucleotide sequences were compared against IMGT/GENE-DB human TR gene sequences so that V and J genes could be assigned. The TCRdist pipeline was used in a later analysis to assign CDR3 sequences and most-parsimonious VDJ recombination scenarios. In a later analysis, every TCR beta chain was defined by the combination of its CDR3 amino acid sequence and its V-gene family, and reads without a unique V-gene family were dropped. In a later analysis, 500 to 700 highly shared, low-generation-probability nucleotide sequences were removed to address suspected cross-contamination and a sequencing artifact. For each public chain, a later analysis derived a clonal expansion index from normalized ranks of inferred template counts within each repertoire. A later analysis computed generation probabilities with a VDJ recombination model fitted to out-of-frame rearrangements, and checked the results against IGoR. Hypergeometric tests were used in a later analysis to score TCR-TCR, TCR-HLA and TCR-CMV co-occurrence, with a repertoire-size bias correction applied to the TCR pairs. In a later analysis, false discovery rates were estimated by permuting HLA or CMV assignments 20 times. In a later analysis, co-occurring TCRs were grouped using DBSCAN, and TCRdist sequence similarity was added for clustering within HLA-allele-positive subsets. Co-occurrence clustering excluded repertoires with fewer than 30,000 or more than 120,000 public chains, plus five with anomalous nucleotide sharing. TCRdb re-hosts the immuneACCESS table, in-frame sequences only. Its copies lack some clones; in the studies checked, an unresolved V gene accounts for under half of them, and the cause for the rest is not known. V and J calls and clone size follow that table, whereas D and trimming were derived from the DNA. Present in this sample are 70,000 to 95,000 clones, 80% of which were seen just once. The top ten hold approximately 2% of the sample.

In total, approximately 610 healthy bone marrow donors made up the cohort. Cohort members were all nominally healthy when sampled, although unrecorded immune exposures were likely present. The donor tested CMV seronegative, placing the donor among the roughly 400 seronegative members of the cohort. Each donor provided a peripheral blood sample, and peripheral blood mononuclear cells were used for TCR beta sequencing. The Qiagen DNeasy Blood Extraction Kit was used to extract genomic DNA from the blood cell samples. The chain uses TRBV7-9 and TRBJ2-2; the D gene is possibly TRBD1, with 6 bases matching. The receptor was isolated from a young man in good health and CMV-seronegative. Sample: PBMCs. The DNA sequence is TGTTCCAGCAGATCGACAGGAAACAAACCGAACACCGGGGAGCTGTTTTTT. This sequence encodes CSSRSTGNKPNTGELFF.